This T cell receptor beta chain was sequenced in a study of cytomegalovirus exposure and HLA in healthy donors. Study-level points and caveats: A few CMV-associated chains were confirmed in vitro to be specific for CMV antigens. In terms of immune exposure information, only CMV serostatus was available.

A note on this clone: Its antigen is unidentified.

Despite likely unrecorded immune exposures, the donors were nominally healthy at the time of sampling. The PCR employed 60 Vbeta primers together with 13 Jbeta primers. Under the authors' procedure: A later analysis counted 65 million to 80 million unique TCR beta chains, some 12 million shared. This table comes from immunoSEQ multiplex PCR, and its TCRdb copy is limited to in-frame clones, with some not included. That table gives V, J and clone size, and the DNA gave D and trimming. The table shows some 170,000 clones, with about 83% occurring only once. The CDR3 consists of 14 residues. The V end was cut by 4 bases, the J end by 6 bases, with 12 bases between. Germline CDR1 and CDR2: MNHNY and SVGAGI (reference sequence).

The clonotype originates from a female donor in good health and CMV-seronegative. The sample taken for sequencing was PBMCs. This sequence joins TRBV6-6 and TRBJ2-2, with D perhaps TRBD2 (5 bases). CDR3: CASSFSPGAGELFF. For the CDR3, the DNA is TGTGCCAGCAGTTTTTCCCCCGGGGCCGGGGAGCTGTTTTTT.